Only a few counts were recorded for the clone carrying this T cell receptor (beta chain). The sample is drawn from a study of human T cells and chemical hapten exposure. Whole-study context: Patients, a majority of them female, were diagnosed with alopecia areata, totalis or universalis.

TCRdb independently ran MiXCR on the RACE reads; one entry per CDR3 protein. The data hold 80,000 to 100,000 distinct CDR3 sequences, with 9.6% observed a single time. Deletions cut 1 base from V and 1 base from J, with 11 bases between. There are 17 residues in the CDR3. CDR1 and CDR2 (germline): LGHNA, YSLEER. The time point is: pre-sensitization, week 0. Regarding treatment: therapeutic diphenylcyclopropenone sensitization with weekly scalp DPC. Blood draws came before every patch-test application. This receptor was taken from a middle-aged woman with alopecia areata. Some clones in this sample may be carry-over from other donors' samples. The specimen was whole blood, collected in connection with sensitization to the hapten diphenylcyclopropenone (DPC). The chain couples TRBV4-3 to TRBJ2-6; tentatively, D is TRBD1 (5 bases). The chain's CDR3 is CASSQVSGISGANVLTF. The CDR3 DNA sequence: TGCGCCAGCAGCCAAGTGTCAGGGATTTCTGGGGCCAACGTCCTGACTTTC.